A selection of T cell receptor beta chains follows, all from one sample in a study of T cells in Graves' hyperthyroidism and ophthalmopathy. MiXCR, applied by TCRdb to the multiplex PCR reads, yields one record per CDR3 protein. The table includes approximately 500,000 distinct CDR3 sequences, around 42% detected once. The sample taken for sequencing was peripheral blood or thyroid tissue (not recorded which). Every receptor here comes from a woman under 30 with Graves' hyperthyroidism. CDR3s include the opening cysteine and the closing phenylalanine or tryptophan. Fields, in order: J gene, V gene, clone size, D gene, CDR3 protein, CDR3 DNA. D genes are given only for firm matches. Clone size is stated in some rows and not others, as once, few, many or a class when expanded.

TRBJ2-3 | TRBV7-3 | - | - | CASLEQGEITDTQYF | TGTGCCAGCCTCGAACAGGGCGAGATAACAGATACGCAGTATTTT
TRBJ1-4 | TRBV11-2 | - | - | CASRPTSGNEKLFF | TGTGCCAGCAGACCCACGTCTGGCAATGAAAAACTGTTTTTT
TRBJ2-7 | TRBV7-8 | many | TRBD2 | CASIPSRTSGPYEQYF | TGTGCCAGCATCCCCTCCCGGACTAGCGGACCCTACGAGCAGTACTTC
TRBJ1-5 | TRBV6-5 | few | - | CASSLGGLKQPQHF | TGTGCCAGCAGCCTGGGCGGGCTAAAACAGCCCCAGCATTTT
TRBJ2-2 | TRBV6-5 | many | TRBD1 | CASSYRTGELFF | TGTGCCAGCAGTTACCGGACAGGAGAGCTGTTTTTT
TRBJ1-6 | TRBV7-9 | - | TRBD1 | CASSLADRGYSPLHF | TGTGCCAGCAGCTTAGCGGACAGGGGCTACTCACCCCTCCACTTT
TRBJ2-7 | TRBV11-2 | many | - | CASSLGGTREQYF | TGTGCCAGCAGCTTAGGGGGGACTCGAGAGCAGTACTTC
TRBJ2-5 | TRBV7-9 | many | - | CASSFHIQETQYF | TGTGCCAGCAGCTTTCATATCCAAGAGACCCAGTACTTC
TRBJ2-7 | TRBV3-1 | many | - | CASSQDLLSYEQYF | TGTGCCAGCAGCCAAGACCTCCTCTCCTACGAGCAGTACTTC
TRBJ2-6 | TRBV7-9 | - | - | CASSQGRVLTF | TGCGCCAGCAGCCAGGGCAGGGTCCTGACTTTC
TRBJ2-7 | TRBV5-1 | - | TRBD2 | CASSFGAGGEQYF | TGCGCCAGCAGCTTTGGAGCGGGAGGCGAGCAGTACTTC
TRBJ2-1 | TRBV20-1 | - | - | CSARDLGPLTNEQFF | TGCAGTGCTAGAGATCTAGGACCCTTGACCAATGAGCAGTTCTTC
TRBJ1-1 | TRBV7-6 | many | - | CASSRGEAFF | TGTGCCAGCAGCCGAGGGGAGGCTTTCTTT
TRBJ2-7 | TRBV3-1 | few | - | CASSQGHLKTYEQYF | TGTGCCAGCAGCCAGGGACATCTTAAAACCTACGAGCAGTACTTC
TRBJ2-2 | TRBV7-8 | - | TRBD2 | CASSARQRLAGTVEQFF | TGTGCCAGCAGCGCCCGACAGCGACTAGCGGGAACGGTTGAGCAGTTCTTT
TRBJ1-4 | TRBV6-5 | - | - | CASSYSIGADATEKLFF | TGTGCCAGCAGTTACTCGATAGGAGCAGACGCGACTGAAAAACTGTTTTTT
TRBJ2-2 | TRBV7-9 | few | - | CASSSQAGTLNTGELFF | TGTGCCAGCAGTTCCCAAGCCGGGACCTTGAACACCGGGGAGCTGTTTTTT
TRBJ2-2 | TRBV7-2 | - | - | CASSSRDRSGPNTGELFF | TGTGCCAGCAGCTCAAGGGACCGCAGTGGGCCGAACACCGGGGAGCTGTTTTTT
TRBJ2-1 | TRBV15 | - | - | CATSRDFEQFF | TGTGCCACCAGCAGAGATTTTGAGCAGTTCTTC
TRBJ2-3 | TRBV19 | few | - | CASSTQRDTQYF | TGTGCCAGTAGTACTCAAAGGGATACGCAGTATTTT
TRBJ2-6 | TRBV5-6 | many | - | CASSSLQRSSGANVLTF | TGTGCCAGCAGCTCTTTACAGCGCAGCTCTGGGGCCAACGTCCTGACTTTC
TRBJ1-6 | TRBV5-1 | - | - | CASSPRTASLYNSPLHF | TGCGCCAGCAGCCCACGTACAGCTTCACTTTATAATTCACCCCTCCACTTT
TRBJ1-2 | TRBV29-1 | once | TRBD1 | CSVEEGDRGYTF | TGCAGCGTTGAAGAAGGGGACAGGGGCTACACCTTC
TRBJ1-6 | TRBV6-5 | - | TRBD1 | CASSYSTGGFSPLHF | TGTGCCAGCAGTTACTCGACAGGGGGTTTTTCACCCCTCCACTTT
TRBJ1-6 | TRBV2 | - | TRBD1 | CASRDRGTPPF | TGTGCCAGCCGGGACAGGGGCACACCGCCTTTT
TRBJ1-6 | TRBV6-1 | once | TRBD1 | CASSDRGIHPSSF | TGTGCCAGCTCGGACAGGGGAATTCACCCCTCCAGCTTT
TRBJ1-3 | TRBV9 | many | - | CASSLQTSGNTIYF | TGTGCCAGCAGCTTACAAACCTCTGGAAACACCATATATTTT
TRBJ1-3 | TRBV11-1 | - | - | CASSLAPAGNTIYF | TGTGCCAGCAGCTTAGCGCCAGCGGGAAACACCATATATTTT
TRBJ1-4 | TRBV7-2 | - | - | CASSSYSGLGKLFF | TGTGCCAGCAGCTCGTATAGCGGGCTAGGAAAACTGTTTTTT
TRBJ1-2 | TRBV7-2 | few | - | CASSLGGINYGYTF | TGTGCCAGCAGCTTAGGAGGGATCAACTATGGCTACACCTTC
TRBJ1-1 | TRBV7-9 | - | - | CASSPVEDMNTEAFF | TGTGCCAGCAGCCCCGTGGAGGACATGAACACTGAAGCTTTCTTT
TRBJ1-1 | TRBV11-3 | many | TRBD1 | CASSLTRAGGKVDEAFF | TGTGCCAGCAGCCTGACTCGGGCAGGGGGGAAGGTTGATGAAGCTTTCTTT
TRBJ2-7 | TRBV10-3 | - | - | CASSATYNEQYF | TGTGCCAGCAGCGCCACTTACAATGAGCAGTACTTC
TRBJ2-7 | TRBV12-3/TRBV12-4 | - | - | CASSSDGGDEQYF | TGTGCCAGCAGCTCGGACGGAGGGGACGAGCAGTACTTC
TRBJ2-3 | TRBV7-2 | - | - | CASSRDLRRRTDTQYF | TGTGCCAGCAGCAGAGACCTACGGAGGCGCACAGATACGCAGTATTTT
TRBJ2-1 | TRBV20-1 | - | - | CSARGGRNEQFF | TGCAGTGCTAGAGGAGGAAGGAATGAGCAGTTCTTC
TRBJ1-1 | TRBV29-1 | - | - | CSVEESGYKGGPNTEAFF | TGCAGCGTTGAAGAGTCGGGATACAAGGGCGGCCCGAACACTGAAGCTTTCTTT
TRBJ1-3 | TRBV10-3 | - | TRBD1 | CAISESDRANTIYF | TGTGCCATCAGTGAGTCGGACAGGGCAAACACCATATATTTT
TRBJ2-7 | TRBV4-1 | many | - | CASSQGRVDSYEQYF | TGCGCCAGCAGCCAAGGTCGGGTAGACTCCTACGAGCAGTACTTC
TRBJ1-1 | TRBV19 | many | - | CASSIVGGVNTEAFF | TGTGCCAGTAGTATTGTCGGGGGTGTGAACACTGAAGCTTTCTTT
TRBJ1-4 | TRBV24-1 | - | TRBD1 | CATSDTGEGEKLFF | TGTGCCACCAGTGATACAGGGGAAGGTGAAAAACTGTTTTTT
TRBJ1-3 | TRBV12-3/TRBV12-4 | many | TRBD1 | CASSLGTGGSGNTIYF | TGTGCCAGCAGTTTAGGGACAGGAGGCTCTGGAAACACCATATATTTT
TRBJ1-2 | TRBV24-1 | many | TRBD1 | CATSDRTGGSYGYTF | TGTGCCACCAGTGATCGGACAGGGGGCAGCTATGGCTACACCTTC
TRBJ2-6 | TRBV29-1 | many | TRBD2 | CSVWTSGDSGANVLTF | TGCAGCGTTTGGACTAGCGGGGACTCTGGGGCCAACGTCCTGACTTTC
TRBJ1-2 | TRBV7-3 | - | TRBD1 | CASSPDTGTGSLLF | TGTGCCAGCAGCCCTGACACCGGGACAGGTAGCCTCCTCTTC
TRBJ2-5 | TRBV29-1 | once | - | CSVGPGARETQYF | TGCAGCGTTGGACCCGGGGCACGGGAGACCCAGTACTTC
TRBJ1-2 | TRBV5-6 | many | - | CASSVDWGGYYGYTF | TGTGCCAGCAGCGTTGACTGGGGCGGGTACTATGGCTACACCTTC
TRBJ2-5 | TRBV7-8 | many | - | CASSLDSVPRQETQYF | TGTGCCAGCAGCTTAGACTCGGTTCCCAGGCAAGAGACCCAGTACTTC
TRBJ2-7 | TRBV3-1 | many | - | CASSQSLANEQYF | TGTGCCAGCAGCCAATCACTAGCTAACGAGCAGTACTTC
TRBJ2-1 | TRBV7-4 | - | - | CASSPQDEQFF | TGTGCCAGCAGCCCGCAAGATGAGCAGTTCTTC
TRBJ1-1 | TRBV12-3/TRBV12-4 | many | - | CASSYDRWPEAFF | TGTGCCAGCAGTTACGACAGGTGGCCCGAAGCTTTCTTT
TRBJ2-1 | TRBV2 | - | - | CASLAGQGNEQFF | TGTGCCAGCCTAGCGGGACAGGGCAATGAGCAGTTCTTC
TRBJ1-2 | TRBV7-8 | many | - | CASSPTPTNYGYTF | TGTGCCAGCAGCCCCACACCGACTAACTATGGCTACACCTTC
TRBJ1-1 | TRBV5-6 | - | - | CASSVGLAGNTEAFF | TGTGCCAGCAGCGTGGGACTAGCGGGGAACACTGAAGCTTTCTTT
TRBJ2-7 | TRBV7-6 | - | - | CASNREVQYF | TGTGCCAGCAACAGGGAGGTGCAGTACTTC
TRBJ2-2 | TRBV25-1 | many | TRBD2 | CASSVGGSTTGELFF | TGTGCCAGCAGTGTGGGCGGGAGTACCACCGGGGAGCTGTTTTTT
TRBJ1-2 | TRBV2 | - | TRBD1 | CASSEVGRQGSDYTF | TGTGCCAGCAGTGAAGTGGGGCGACAGGGTTCTGACTACACCTTC
TRBJ1-6 | TRBV10-3 | - | - | CAISDAGTQNSPLHF | TGTGCCATCAGTGACGCCGGGACTCAGAATTCACCCCTCCACTTT
TRBJ2-7 | TRBV13 | - | TRBD2 | CASRLGGGSYEQYF | TGTGCCAGCAGGTTGGGGGGGGGGTCCTACGAGCAGTACTTC